The rows below give T cell receptor beta chains drawn from one sample of a study of blood T cell repertoires in COVID-19. The data were produced by immunoSEQ multiplex PCR, yet TCRdb's version contains in-frame clones alone and is incomplete. This sample has more than 300,000 clones; about 90% occur once, and the top ten carry more than 9%. Sequenced input: peripheral blood. All receptors derive from a woman aged 25-40 years with COVID-19, enrolled during active disease. Both conserved end residues are trimmed from each CDR3. A D gene is named only where the DNA matches it firmly.

J	V	D	CDR3
TRBJ2-7	TRBV2	TRBD2	ASSNRGPSGNDYEQY
TRBJ2-7	TRBV4-1	TRBD1	ASSHSDRAHEQY
TRBJ2-1	TRBV5-1	TRBD2	ASSDSIAGPSYNEQF
TRBJ1-2	TRBV4-1	NA	ASSQDPAAGANYGYT
TRBJ2-7	TRBV6-2/TRBV6-3	NA	ASSLRSGSYEQY
TRBJ1-2	TRBV3-1/TRBV3-2	NA	ASSQQGREYGYT
TRBJ2-7	TRBV6-2/TRBV6-3	TRBD2	ASSEYSGRLVDEQY
TRBJ2-7	TRBV2	TRBD2	ASTGLAGEIPYEQY
TRBJ1-2	TRBV5-1	TRBD1	ASSLRDRDPYGYT
TRBJ2-7	TRBV19	TRBD2	ASSIVSPSGSPYEQY
TRBJ2-7	TRBV2	NA	ASGGYEQY
TRBJ1-6	TRBV4-2	NA	ASSQDWRYSPLH
TRBJ2-2	TRBV11-1	TRBD2	ASSQGTSGIGGELF
TRBJ1-1	TRBV13	NA	ASTHGGAAEAF
TRBJ1-1	TRBV3-1/TRBV3-2	NA	ASSQVRGGTEAF
TRBJ2-3	TRBV4-2	NA	ASSQDLVPGEDTQY
TRBJ2-2	TRBV5-1	TRBD2	ASSLGREIDTGELF
TRBJ1-4	TRBV19	TRBD1	ATQDRGTANEKLF
TRBJ2-5	TRBV7-9	TRBD2	ASSLVSLAGETQY
TRBJ2-7	TRBV21-1	NA	ASSMKSLAGLPYEQY
TRBJ1-2	TRBV3-1/TRBV3-2	TRBD1	ASSPTGPLGYGYT
TRBJ2-2	TRBV24-1	TRBD2	ATSEGTSGSLTGELF
TRBJ1-1	TRBV6-5	NA	ASMGHTNTEAF
TRBJ1-5	TRBV11-2	TRBD1	ASSRGQGAEFNQPQH
TRBJ2-5	TRBV5-5	TRBD2	ASSLTSGEETQY
TRBJ2-2	TRBV5-1	TRBD2	ASTLGLAGWTGELF
TRBJ2-3	TRBV7-7	TRBD2	ASSLGLGGTDTQY
TRBJ2-7	TRBV23-1	TRBD1	ASSQRPGQSYEQY
TRBJ2-2	TRBV19	TRBD2	ASSMLAGGIVGELF
TRBJ2-7	TRBV19	NA	ASMNNYYEQY
TRBJ1-1	TRBV12-3/TRBV12-4	TRBD1	ASRLEDRAEAF
TRBJ2-5	TRBV5-1	NA	ASSLAPAGETQY
TRBJ2-3	TRBV5-1	NA	ASSLRAGGLSTDTQY
TRBJ1-4	TRBV7-9	TRBD1	ASRATGDPPKLF
TRBJ2-2	TRBV7-9	TRBD1	ASSLSDRGRTGELF
TRBJ2-3	TRBV6-5	TRBD2	ASSTSSGRPGEQY
TRBJ2-3	TRBV19	TRBD2	ASSIMTSGRVDTQY
TRBJ2-3	TRBV7-6	TRBD2	ASSLNLWVAGEADTQY
TRBJ2-5	TRBV7-3	NA	ASSLQGSQETQY
TRBJ2-1	TRBV9	TRBD2	ASSVLAGGDEQF
TRBJ1-3	TRBV3-1/TRBV3-2	TRBD1	ASSHLTGSGNTIY
TRBJ2-3	TRBV3-1/TRBV3-2	NA	ASSQARSSTDTQY
TRBJ1-1	TRBV6-2/TRBV6-3	NA	ASSFAGSYTEAF
TRBJ2-7	TRBV6-5	NA	ASTSRPGSEQY